This T cell receptor beta chain was profiled in a study of identical twins. In regard to this clonotype: Its antigen is currently unknown.

J lost 16 bases, V lost 3 bases, and 4 bases had no gene match. The CDR3 sequence is 11 residues long. The germline V gene encodes CDR1 SQVTM and CDR2 ANQGSEA. General study points: Memory repertoires lacked the insertion deficit that abundant cord blood beta clonotypes showed.

TCRdb processed the 5' RACE reads anew with MiXCR; each CDR3 protein has one entry. Here the sample spans about 570,000 distinct CDR3 sequences, 7.5% to 10% being singletons. The same data also contributed to another study, on yellow fever vaccine responses in identical twins.

This chain joins TRBV29-1 and TRBJ2-1; 12 bases map to TRBD2. Source material: PBMCs. The source is a woman younger than 30 in good health. This chain's CDR3 is CSVEGLAGYFF. The CDR3 DNA follows: TGCAGCGTTGAGGGACTAGCGGGCTATTTCTTC.